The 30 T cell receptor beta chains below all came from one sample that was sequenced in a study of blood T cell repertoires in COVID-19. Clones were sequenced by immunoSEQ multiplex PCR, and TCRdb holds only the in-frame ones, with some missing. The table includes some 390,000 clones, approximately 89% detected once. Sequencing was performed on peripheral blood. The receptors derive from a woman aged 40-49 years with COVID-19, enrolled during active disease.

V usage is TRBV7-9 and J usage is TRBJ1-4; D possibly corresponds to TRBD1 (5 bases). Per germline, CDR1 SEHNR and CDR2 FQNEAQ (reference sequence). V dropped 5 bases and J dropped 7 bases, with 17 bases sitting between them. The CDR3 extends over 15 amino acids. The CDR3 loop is CASSLTLGHREKLFF. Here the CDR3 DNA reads TGTGCCAGCAGCCTTACCCTGGGGCATCGTGAAAAACTGTTTTTT.

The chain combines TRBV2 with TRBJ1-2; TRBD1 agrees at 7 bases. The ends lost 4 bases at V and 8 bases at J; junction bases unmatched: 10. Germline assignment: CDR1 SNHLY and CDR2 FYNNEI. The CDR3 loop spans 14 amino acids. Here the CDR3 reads CASSGDSTGFGYTF. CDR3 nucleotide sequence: TGTGCCAGCAGTGGGGACAGTACGGGGTTCGGCTACACCTTC.

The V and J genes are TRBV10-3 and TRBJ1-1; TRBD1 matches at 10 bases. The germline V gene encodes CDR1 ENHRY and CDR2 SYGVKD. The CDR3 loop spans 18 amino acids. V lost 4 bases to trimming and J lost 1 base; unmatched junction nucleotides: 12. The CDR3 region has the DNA TGTGCCATCAGTGGCATACAGGGACAGGGGCTCAGGAACACTGAAGCTTTCTTT. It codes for CAISGIQGQGLRNTEAFF.

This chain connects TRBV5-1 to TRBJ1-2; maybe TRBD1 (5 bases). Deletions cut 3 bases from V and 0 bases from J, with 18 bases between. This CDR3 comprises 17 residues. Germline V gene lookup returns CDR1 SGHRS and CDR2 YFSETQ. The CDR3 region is CASSSDTPTVANYGYTF. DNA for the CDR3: TGCGCCAGCAGCTCTGACACCCCGACAGTTGCTAACTATGGCTACACCTTC. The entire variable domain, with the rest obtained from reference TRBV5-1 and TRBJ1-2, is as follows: KAGVTQTPRYLIKTRGQQVTLSCSPISGHRSVSWYQQTPGQGLQFLFEYFSETQRNKGNFPGRFSGRQFSNSRSEMNVSTLELGDSALYLCASSSDTPTVANYGYTFGSGTRLTVV.

CDR3 DNA: TGTGCCAGCAGCCGCAGGGGTACCTACGAGCAGTACTTC. It codes for CASSRRGTYEQYF. The chain joins TRBV28 to TRBJ2-7; TRBD1 is a possible D gene (6 bases). This CDR3 spans 13 amino acids. Germline V gene lookup returns CDR1 MDHEN and CDR2 SYDVKM. The V gene lost 6 bases and the J gene lost 2 bases, with 11 bases spanning the gap.

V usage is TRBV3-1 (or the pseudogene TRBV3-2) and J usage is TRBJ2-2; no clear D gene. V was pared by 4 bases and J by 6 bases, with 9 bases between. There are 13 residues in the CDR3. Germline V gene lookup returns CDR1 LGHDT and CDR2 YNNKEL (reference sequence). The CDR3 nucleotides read TGTGCCAGCAGCCCCTTGGCCCCCGGGGAGCTGTTTTTT. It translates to CASSPLAPGELFF.

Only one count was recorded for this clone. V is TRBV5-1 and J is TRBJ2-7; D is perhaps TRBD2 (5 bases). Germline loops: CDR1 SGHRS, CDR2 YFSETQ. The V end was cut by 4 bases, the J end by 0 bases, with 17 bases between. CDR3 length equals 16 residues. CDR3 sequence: CASSPTSSFGSYEQYF. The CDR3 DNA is TGCGCCAGCAGCCCAACGTCTAGCTTTGGCTCCTACGAGCAGTACTTC.

The CDR3 DNA sequence: TGTGCCAGCAGCCAGACAGGATCTAACTATGGCTACACCTTC. Amino acid sequence: CASSQTGSNYGYTF. The chain links TRBV7-3 to TRBJ1-2, with D maybe TRBD1 (6 bases). The CDR3 has 14 residues. V was cut by 5 bases and J by 0 bases, with 10 bases left in between. Germline lookup yields CDR1 SGHTA and CDR2 FQGTGA. Full variable domain (outside the CDR3, taken from reference TRBV7-3 and TRBJ1-2): GAGVSQTPSNKVTEKGKYVELRCDPISGHTALYWYRQSLGQGPEFLIYFQGTGAADDSGLPNDRFFAVRPEGSVSTLKIQRTERGDSAVYLCASSQTGSNYGYTFGSGTRLTVV.

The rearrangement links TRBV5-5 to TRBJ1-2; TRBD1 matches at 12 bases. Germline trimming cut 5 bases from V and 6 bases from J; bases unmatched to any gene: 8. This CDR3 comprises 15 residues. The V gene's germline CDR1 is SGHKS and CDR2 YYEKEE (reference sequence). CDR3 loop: CASSPTGTGGDGYTF. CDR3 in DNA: TGTGCCAGCAGTCCCACGGGGACAGGGGGCGATGGCTACACCTTC.

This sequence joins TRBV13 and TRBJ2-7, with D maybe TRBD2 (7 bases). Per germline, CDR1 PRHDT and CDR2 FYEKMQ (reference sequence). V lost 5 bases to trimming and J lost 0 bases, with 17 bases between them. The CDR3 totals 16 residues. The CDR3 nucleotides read TGTGCCAGCAGCCAAAGAGGGGGGGGCACCTCCTACGAGCAGTACTTC. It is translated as CASSQRGGGTSYEQYF. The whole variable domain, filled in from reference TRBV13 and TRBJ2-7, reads AAGVIQSPRHLIKEKRETATLKCYPIPRHDTVYWYQQGPGQDPQFLISFYEKMQSDKGSIPDRFSAQQFSDYHSELNMSSLELGDSALYFCASSQRGGGTSYEQYFGPGTRLTVT.

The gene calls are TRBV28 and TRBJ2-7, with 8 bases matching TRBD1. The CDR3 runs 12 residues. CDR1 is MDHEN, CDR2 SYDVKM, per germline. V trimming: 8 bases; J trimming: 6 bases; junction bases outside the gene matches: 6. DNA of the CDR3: TGTGCCAGCCAATCCGGGACAGGCGAGCAGTACTTC. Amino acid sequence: CASQSGTGEQYF.

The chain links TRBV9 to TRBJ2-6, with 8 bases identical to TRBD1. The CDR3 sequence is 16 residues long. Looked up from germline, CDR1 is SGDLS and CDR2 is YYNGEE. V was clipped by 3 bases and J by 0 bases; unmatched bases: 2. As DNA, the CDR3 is TGTGCCAGCAGCGCCGGACAGGGCTCTGGGGCCAACGTCCTGACTTTC. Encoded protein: CASSAGQGSGANVLTF.

CDR3 sequence (DNA): TGCGCCAGCAGCTTGTCACTAGCGGCCTCCTACGAGCAGTACTTC. Its protein is CASSLSLAASYEQYF. V is TRBV5-1 and J is TRBJ2-7, with TRBD2 identical over 8 bases. The germline V gene has CDR1 SGHRS and CDR2 YFSETQ. Trimming cost V 1 base and J 0 bases; bases outside gene matches: 3. The CDR3 length is 15 residues.

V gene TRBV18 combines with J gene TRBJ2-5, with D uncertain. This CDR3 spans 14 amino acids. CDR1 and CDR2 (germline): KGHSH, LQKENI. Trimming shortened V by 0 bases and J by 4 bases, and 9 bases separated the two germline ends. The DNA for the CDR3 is TGTGCCAGCTCACCACCGAGGAGTAGAGAGACCCAGTACTTC. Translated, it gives CASSPPRSRETQYF.

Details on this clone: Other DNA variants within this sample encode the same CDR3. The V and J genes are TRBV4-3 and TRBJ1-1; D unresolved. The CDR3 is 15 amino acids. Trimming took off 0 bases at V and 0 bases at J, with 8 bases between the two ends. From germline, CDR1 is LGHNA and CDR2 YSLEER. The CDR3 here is CASSQDWALNTEAFF. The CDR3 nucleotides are TGCGCCAGCAGCCAAGATTGGGCTTTGAACACTGAAGCTTTCTTT.

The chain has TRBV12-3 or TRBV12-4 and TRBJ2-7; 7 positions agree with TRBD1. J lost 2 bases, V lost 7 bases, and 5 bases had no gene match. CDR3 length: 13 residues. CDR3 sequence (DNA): TGTGCCAGCAAACCGGGACAGACCTACGAGCAGTACTTC. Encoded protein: CASKPGQTYEQYF.

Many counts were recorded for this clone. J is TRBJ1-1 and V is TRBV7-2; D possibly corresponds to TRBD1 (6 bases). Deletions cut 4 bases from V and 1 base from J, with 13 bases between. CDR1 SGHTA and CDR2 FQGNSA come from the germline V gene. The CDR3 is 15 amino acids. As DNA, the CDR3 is TGTGCCAGCAGCTCGACAGGTCAACCGAACACTGAAGCTTTCTTT. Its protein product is CASSSTGQPNTEAFF.

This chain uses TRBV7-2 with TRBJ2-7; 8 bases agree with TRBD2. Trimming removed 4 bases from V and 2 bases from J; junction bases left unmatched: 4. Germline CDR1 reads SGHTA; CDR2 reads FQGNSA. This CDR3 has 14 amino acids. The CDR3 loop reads CASSSGLATYEQYF. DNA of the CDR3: TGTGCCAGCAGCTCAGGACTAGCAACCTACGAGCAGTACTTC.

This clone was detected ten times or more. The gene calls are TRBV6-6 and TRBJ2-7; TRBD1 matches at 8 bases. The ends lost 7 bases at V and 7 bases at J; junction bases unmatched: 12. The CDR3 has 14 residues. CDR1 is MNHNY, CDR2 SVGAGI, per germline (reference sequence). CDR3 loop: CASIPRTGSLEQYF. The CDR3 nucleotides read TGTGCCAGCATTCCCCGGACAGGGTCTCTGGAGCAGTACTTC.

Here the CDR3 DNA reads TGTGCCAGCAGCTCGTCCCAAGACAGGGGATCCTATGGCTACACCTTC. This translates into CASSSSQDRGSYGYTF. J is TRBJ1-2 and V is TRBV7-8; 8 bases line up with TRBD1. Trimming cost V 4 bases and J 4 bases; bases outside gene matches: 11. CDR3 length equals 16 residues. Germline loops: CDR1 SGHVS, CDR2 FQNEAQ. The variable domain in full, completed from reference TRBV7-8 and TRBJ1-2, reads GAGVSQSPRYKVAKRGQDVALRCDPISGHVSLFWYQQALGQGPEFLTYFQNEAQLDKSGLPSDRFFAERPEGSVSTLKIQRTQQEDSAVYLCASSSSQDRGSYGYTFGSGTRLTVV.

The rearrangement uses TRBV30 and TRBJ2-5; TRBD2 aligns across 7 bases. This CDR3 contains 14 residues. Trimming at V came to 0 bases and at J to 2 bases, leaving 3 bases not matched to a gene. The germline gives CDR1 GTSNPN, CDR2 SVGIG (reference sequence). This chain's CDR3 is CAWSVGAGQETQYF. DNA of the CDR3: TGTGCCTGGAGTGTCGGAGCGGGGCAAGAGACCCAGTACTTC.

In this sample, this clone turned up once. As DNA, the CDR3 is TGTGCCAGCAGCCTACTCGGGGACAGCTCCGAGCAGTACTTC. It codes for CASSLLGDSSEQYF. The chain uses TRBV11-2 and TRBJ2-7; TRBD1 matches 7 bases. CDR1 and CDR2 (germline): SGHAT, FQNNGV. J gave up 6 bases and V 5 bases, and 10 bases lay outside the gene matches. There are 14 residues in the CDR3.

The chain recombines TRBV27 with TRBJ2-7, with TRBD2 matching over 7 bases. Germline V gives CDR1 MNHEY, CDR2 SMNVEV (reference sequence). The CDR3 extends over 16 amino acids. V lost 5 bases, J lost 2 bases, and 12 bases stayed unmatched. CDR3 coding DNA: TGTGCCAGCAGTCCTCGACCCTTAGCGGGTACCTACGAGCAGTACTTC. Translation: CASSPRPLAGTYEQYF.

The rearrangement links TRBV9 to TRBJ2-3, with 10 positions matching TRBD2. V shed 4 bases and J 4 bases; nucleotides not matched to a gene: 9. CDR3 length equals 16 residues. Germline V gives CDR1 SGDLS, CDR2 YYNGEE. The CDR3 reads CASSKRGAGGPDTQYF. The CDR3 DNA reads TGTGCCAGCAGCAAGAGGGGAGCGGGAGGGCCAGATACGCAGTATTTT.

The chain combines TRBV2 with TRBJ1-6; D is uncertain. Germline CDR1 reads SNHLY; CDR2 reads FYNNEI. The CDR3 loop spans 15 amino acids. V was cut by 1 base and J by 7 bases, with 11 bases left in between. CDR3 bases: TGTGCCAGCAGTGAAGATGGCCTTCCAAATTCACCCCTCCACTTT. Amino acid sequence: CASSEDGLPNSPLHF.

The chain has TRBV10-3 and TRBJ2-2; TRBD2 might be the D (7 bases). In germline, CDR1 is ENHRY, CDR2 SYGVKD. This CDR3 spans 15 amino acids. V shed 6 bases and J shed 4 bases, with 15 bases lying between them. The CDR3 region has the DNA TGTGCCATCAGGCTTGGGGGCGGGGGCACCGGGGAGCTGTTTTTT. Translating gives CAIRLGGGGTGELFF.

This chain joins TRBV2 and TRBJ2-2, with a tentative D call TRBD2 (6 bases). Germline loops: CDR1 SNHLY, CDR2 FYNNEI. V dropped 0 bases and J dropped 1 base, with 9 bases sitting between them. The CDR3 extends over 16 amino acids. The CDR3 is CASSEATSLNTGELFF. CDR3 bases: TGTGCCAGCAGTGAAGCGACTAGTCTGAACACCGGGGAGCTGTTTTTT.

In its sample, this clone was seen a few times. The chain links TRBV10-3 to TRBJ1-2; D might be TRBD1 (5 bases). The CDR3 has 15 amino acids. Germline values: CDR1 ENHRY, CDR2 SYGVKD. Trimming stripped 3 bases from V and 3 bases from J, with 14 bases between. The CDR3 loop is CAISEDGGLDYGYTF. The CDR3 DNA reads TGTGCCATCAGTGAAGACGGGGGACTAGACTATGGCTACACCTTC.

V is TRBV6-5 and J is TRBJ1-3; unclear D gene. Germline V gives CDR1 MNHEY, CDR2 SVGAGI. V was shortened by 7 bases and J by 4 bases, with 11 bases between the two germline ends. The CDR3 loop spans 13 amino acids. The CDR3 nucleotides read TGTGCCAGCACCTACCCGGGAGGAAACACCATATATTTT. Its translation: CASTYPGGNTIYF.

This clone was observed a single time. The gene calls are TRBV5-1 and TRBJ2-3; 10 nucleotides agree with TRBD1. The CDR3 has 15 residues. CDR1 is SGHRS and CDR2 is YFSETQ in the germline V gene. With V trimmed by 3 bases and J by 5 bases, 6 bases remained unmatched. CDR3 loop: CASSSRQGARDTQYF. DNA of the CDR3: TGCGCCAGCAGCTCAAGACAGGGGGCACGAGATACGCAGTATTTT.